Shown below are 26 T cell receptor beta chains from a single sample sequenced in a study of blood T cells in healthy people across ages. With a J-beta primer mix and a sample-barcoded 5' primer, a second PCR ran 7 to 11 cycles. TCRdb fed the 5' RACE reads into MiXCR, producing one record per CDR3 protein. The sample has 550,000 to 700,000 distinct CDR3 sequences, about 26% seen once; the top ten hold approximately 17%. Sequences were obtained from blood. All receptors come from a woman in her 70s in good health.

In its sample, this clonotype was seen a few times. The V call is TRBV20-1, the J call TRBJ1-6, with no clear D. This CDR3 spans 15 amino acids. The germline V and J ends were trimmed by 2 bases and 12 bases, with 20 bases remaining between them. CDR1 DFQATT and CDR2 SNEGSKA come from the germline V gene (reference sequence). Here the CDR3 reads CSARYPDGGGGPLHF. CDR3 bases: TGCAGTGCTAGATACCCCGATGGAGGCGGTGGACCCCTCCACTTT.

This chain links TRBV2 with TRBJ1-4, with 10 bases aligning to TRBD1. The trim removed 7 bases at V and 8 bases at J, leaving 7 bases unmatched. CDR3 length: 14 residues. Germline CDR1 and CDR2: SNHLY and FYNNEI. CDR3 sequence (DNA): TGTGCCAGCACCCTGACAGGGGGCAAGGAAAAACTGTTTTTT. Its translation: CASTLTGGKEKLFF.

The V and J genes are TRBV3-1 and TRBJ1-2; 7 bases align to TRBD1. Per germline, CDR1 LGHDT and CDR2 YNNKEL (reference sequence). V was pared by 5 bases and J by 6 bases, with 12 bases of the junction left unmatched. The CDR3 is made up of 15 amino acids. CDR3 sequence reads: CASSFGRGIGHGYTF. Here the CDR3 DNA reads TGTGCCAGCAGCTTCGGCAGGGGGATTGGACATGGCTACACCTTC.

The chain uses TRBV20-1 and TRBJ2-7, with D tentatively TRBD1 (7 bases). Trimming removed 1 base from V and 0 bases from J, with 13 bases in between. CDR3 length equals 15 residues. CDR1 and CDR2 from the germline V gene are DFQATT and SNEGSKA (reference sequence). CDR3 sequence reads: CSARGAGQHSYEQYF. CDR3 in DNA: TGCAGTGCTAGAGGGGCGGGACAGCACTCCTACGAGCAGTACTTC.

A few counts support this clonotype. The gene calls are TRBV12-3 or TRBV12-4 and TRBJ2-5; 7 nucleotides align to TRBD2. The CDR3 loop spans 14 amino acids. Trimming removed 5 bases from V and 4 bases from J; junction bases left unmatched: 7. The CDR3 nucleotides are TGTGCCAGCAGTGGGAGGGGCAAGACAGAGACCCAGTACTTC. Translated: CASSGRGKTETQYF.

The CDR3 bases are TGCGCCAGCAGCTTGGTTGGCAGCTCGAACACCGGGGAGCTGTTTTTT. Protein: CASSLVGSSNTGELFF. The chain couples TRBV5-1 to TRBJ2-2; D unclear. The CDR3 consists of 16 residues. Germline CDR1 SGHRS, CDR2 YFSETQ. V dropped 0 bases and J dropped 0 bases, with 9 bases sitting between them.

This chain uses TRBV21-1 with TRBJ2-5; the tabulated D call, TRBD1, remains unverified against the DNA. The end of the DNA is better explained by TRBJ2-1, so the J call may be wrong. TRBV21-1 is tagged as a pseudogene. This CDR3 comprises 16 residues. The DNA of the CDR3 is TGTGCCAGCAGCAGCTACTGGCCTGGGGGCCACAATGAGCAGTTCTTC. Residues: CASSSYWPGGHNEQFF.

This clonotype showed up just a few times. CDR3 in amino acids: CSASGTGANGYTF. CDR3 nucleotide sequence: TGCAGTGCTAGCGGGACAGGGGCTAATGGCTACACCTTC. V usage is TRBV20-1 and J usage is TRBJ1-2; 10 positions match TRBD1. V shed 3 bases and J 6 bases; nucleotides not matched to a gene: 4. The CDR3 is 13 amino acids. CDR1 and CDR2 from the germline V gene are DFQATT and SNEGSKA (reference sequence).

This chain links TRBV15 with TRBJ2-4, with D uncertain. The CDR3 length is 12 residues. The germline CDR1 and CDR2 sequences are LNHNV and YYDKDF (reference sequence). With 0 bases removed from V and 13 bases from J, the gap between germline ends came to 10 bases. The CDR3 DNA follows: TGTGCCACCAGCAGAGATGGATCAAAACAGTACTTC. It is translated as CATSRDGSKQYF.

The V and J genes are TRBV4-2 and TRBJ2-2, with D possibly being TRBD1 (7 bases). Per the germline V gene, CDR1 is LGHNA and CDR2 is YNFKEQ. The CDR3 is 19 residues long. Deletions cut 0 bases from V and 5 bases from J, with 22 bases between. The CDR3 region is CASSQEVGGGTRSTGELFF. In DNA, the CDR3 is TGTGCCAGCAGCCAAGAAGTCGGAGGGGGCACGAGGAGTACCGGGGAGCTGTTTTTT.

The chain combines TRBV7-2 with TRBJ1-2; TRBD1 matches 9 bases. Germline V gives CDR1 SGHTA, CDR2 FQGNSA. The ends lost 5 bases at V and 2 bases at J; junction bases unmatched: 9. This CDR3 comprises 16 residues. In nucleotides, the CDR3 is TGTGCCAGCAGCCCTAGCCCCGGGACAGGGAACTATGGCTACACCTTC. Translating it yields CASSPSPGTGNYGYTF.

This clonotype was observed a handful of times. The chain uses TRBV20-1 and TRBJ2-1, with 10 bases lining up with TRBD2. There are 15 residues in the CDR3. Trimming took 0 bases from V and 8 from J; bases not matched to a gene: 7. Germline V gene lookup returns CDR1 DFQATT and CDR2 SNEGSKA (reference sequence). DNA of the CDR3: TGCAGTGCTAGAGACCCCGGGACTAGCGTCGATGAGCAGTTCTTC. Amino acid sequence: CSARDPGTSVDEQFF.

This clonotype was picked up a small number of times. This chain uses TRBV3-1 with TRBJ2-5, with a possible D match to TRBD1 (5 bases). The better agreement between TRBJ2-1 and the DNA end casts doubt on the J call. Germline V gene lookup returns CDR1 LGHDT and CDR2 YNNKEL (reference sequence). The CDR3 is 14 residues long. The CDR3 is CASSFAQVFNEQFF. CDR3 in DNA: TGTGCCAGCAGCTTTGCACAGGTCTTCAATGAGCAGTTCTTC.

This clonotype was picked up a small number of times. The J gene is TRBJ1-2, the V gene TRBV30, with TRBD1 matching over 7 bases. Germline trimming cut 0 bases from V and 5 bases from J; bases unmatched to any gene: 9. The CDR3 contains 15 residues. Germline V gives CDR1 GTSNPN, CDR2 SVGIG (reference sequence). The CDR3 DNA follows: TGTGCCTGGAGTGTTCCCTACCGGGACAGATATGGCTACACCTTC. It is translated as CAWSVPYRDRYGYTF.

This clonotype was counted a single time. The chain recombines TRBV6-2 or TRBV6-3 with TRBJ2-2, with 9 bases lining up with TRBD1. The CDR3 runs to 14 residues. Germline values: CDR1 MNHEY, CDR2 SVGEGT. Trimming cost V 7 bases and J 5 bases; bases outside gene matches: 5. The chain's CDR3 is CASKTGGQTGELFF. As DNA, the CDR3 is TGTGCCAGCAAGACAGGGGGGCAAACCGGGGAGCTGTTTTTT.

CDR3 loop: CASSYDRPPSGKYF. The CDR3 DNA sequence: TGTGCCAGCAGTTACGACCGACCACCTAGCGGGAAGTACTTC. The rearrangement uses TRBV6-2 or TRBV6-3 and TRBJ2-5; 9 bases align to TRBD2. J was trimmed by 12 bases and V by 2 bases; bases with no gene match: 10. Germline V gene data show CDR1 as MNHEY and CDR2 as SVGEGT. The CDR3 runs 14 residues.

Of note for this clonotype: The junction and the germline gene differ at one end; a read error may be behind it. The V and J genes are TRBV24-1 and TRBJ2-3; TRBD1 matches at 7 bases. Looked up from germline, CDR1 is KGHDR and CDR2 is SFDVKD. The CDR3 runs 13 residues. The CDR3 DNA reads as TGTGCCACCAGCGATACCCCCTCGACAGGGTTCCATTTT. Its protein product is CATSDTPSTGFHF.

This rearrangement joins TRBV5-1 to TRBJ1-2; perhaps TRBD1 as D (5 bases). Trimming cost V 1 base and J 0 bases, with 7 bases left between them. CDR1 is SGHRS, CDR2 YFSETQ, per germline. CDR3 length equals 14 residues. The CDR3 reads CASSLQTANYGYTF. DNA for the CDR3: TGCGCCAGCAGCTTGCAGACAGCTAACTATGGCTACACCTTC.

The chain joins TRBV4-2 to TRBJ1-4; a possible D gene is TRBD1 (6 bases). Trimming cost V 0 bases and J 2 bases, with 10 bases left between them. Germline CDR1 and CDR2: LGHNA and YNFKEQ. CDR3 length equals 16 residues. The CDR3 protein is CASSQDSGATNEKLFF. CDR3 nucleotide sequence: TGTGCCAGCAGCCAAGACTCAGGGGCGACTAATGAAAAACTGTTTTTT.

This clonotype was seen a few times. This chain uses TRBV3-1 with TRBJ2-1; D is undetermined. The ends were cut back, 3 bases at V and 3 bases at J, with 3 bases in the middle. The germline CDR1 and CDR2 sequences are LGHDT and YNNKEL (reference sequence). CDR3 length equals 12 residues. CDR3 sequence reads: CASSQLYNEQFF. The CDR3 region has the DNA TGTGCCAGCAGCCAGCTCTACAATGAGCAGTTCTTC.

In its sample, this clonotype was seen a few times. The chain uses TRBV25-1 and TRBJ1-3; D uncertain. The V end lost 2 bases, the J end lost 5 bases, and 10 bases lay between the germline ends. The CDR3 spans 14 residues. Germline V gene sequence: CDR1 MGHDK, CDR2 SYGVNS. CDR3 nucleotides: TGTGCCAGCAGTGAAGCGGGGATTCGAAACACCATATATTTT. Its translation: CASSEAGIRNTIYF.

This clonotype was detected only a few times. The J gene is TRBJ2-3, the V gene TRBV29-1; D is unresolved. The CDR3 length is 13 residues. V lost 0 bases to trimming and J lost 2 bases, with 6 bases between them. The V gene's germline CDR1 is SQVTM and CDR2 ANQGSEA. Written as DNA, the CDR3 is TGCAGCGTTGAAGAAAGGTCCACAGATACGCAGTATTTT. Protein: CSVEERSTDTQYF.

A single count supports this clonotype. This rearrangement joins TRBV30 to TRBJ1-4; 7 bases are shared with TRBD1. Trimming cost V 1 base and J 8 bases; bases outside gene matches: 7. Germline assignment: CDR1 GTSNPN and CDR2 SVGIG (reference sequence). The length of the CDR3 is 14 residues. The CDR3 DNA reads TGTGCCTGGAGTGCGGGACAGTTGTTCGAAAAACTGTTTTTT. The encoded protein is CAWSAGQLFEKLFF.

This clonotype has a handful of counts. V and J are TRBV12-3 or TRBV12-4 and TRBJ1-1, with TRBD1 identical over 10 bases. The CDR3 is 15 residues long. The junction had 8 bases not matched to a gene; V was cut back by 5 bases and J by 5 bases. The CDR3 region has the DNA TGTGCCAGCAGTCTTGCGGGACAGGGGAAGACTGAAGCTTTCTTT. Protein product: CASSLAGQGKTEAFF.

This chain links TRBV20-1 with TRBJ2-7; 7 nucleotides agree with TRBD2. V lost 3 bases, J lost 0 bases, and 5 bases stayed unmatched. CDR3 length: 14 amino acids. Germline-derived CDR1 and CDR2 are DFQATT and SNEGSKA (reference sequence). The CDR3: CSASEGGVSYEQYF. The DNA of the CDR3 is TGCAGTGCTAGCGAGGGAGGGGTCTCCTACGAGCAGTACTTC.

The chain links TRBV9 to TRBJ1-2; TRBD1 might be the D (5 bases). The CDR3 sequence is 14 residues long. The V gene's germline CDR1 is SGDLS and CDR2 YYNGEE. Trimming removed 4 bases at V and 3 bases at J, with 13 bases between. The CDR3: CASSLFLGDYGYTF. The CDR3 coding sequence is TGTGCCAGCAGCCTATTTCTGGGGGACTATGGCTACACCTTC.